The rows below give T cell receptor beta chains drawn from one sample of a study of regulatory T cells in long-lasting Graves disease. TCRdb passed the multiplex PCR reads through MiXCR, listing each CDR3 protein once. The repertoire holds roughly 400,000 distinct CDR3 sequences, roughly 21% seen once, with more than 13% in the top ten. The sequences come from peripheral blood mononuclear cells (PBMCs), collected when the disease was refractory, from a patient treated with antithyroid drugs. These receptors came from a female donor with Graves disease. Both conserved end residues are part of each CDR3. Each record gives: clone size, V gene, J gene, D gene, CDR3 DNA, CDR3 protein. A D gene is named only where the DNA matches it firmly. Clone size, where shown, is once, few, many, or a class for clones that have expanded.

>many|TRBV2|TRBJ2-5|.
TGTGCCAGCAAGTATGGAGAAAGGGAGACCCAGTACTTC
CASKYGERETQYF
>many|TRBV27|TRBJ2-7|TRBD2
TGTGCCAGCAGACCGGGACTAGGCCCCTACGAGCAGTACTTC
CASRPGLGPYEQYF
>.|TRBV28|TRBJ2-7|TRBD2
TGTGCCAGCAGTTTCCTGACTAGCGGGAGCTCCTACGAGCAGTACTTC
CASSFLTSGSSYEQYF
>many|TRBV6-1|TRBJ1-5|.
TGTGCCAGCAGTGAAAGTTATTGGGACAACAATAATCAGCCCCAGCATTTT
CASSESYWDNNNQPQHF
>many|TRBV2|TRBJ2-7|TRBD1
TGTGCCAGCAGTGAAGGGGCAGGGGGCTACGAGCAGTACTTC
CASSEGAGGYEQYF
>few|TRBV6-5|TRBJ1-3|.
TGTGCCAGCAGTTACGGGCAGTCAGACCACGCTGGAAACACCATATATTTT
CASSYGQSDHAGNTIYF
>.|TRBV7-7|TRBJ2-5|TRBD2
TGTGCTAGCAGCTTAGGACTAGCGGGAGGTGATAGTTTGGAGACCCAGTACTTC
CASSLGLAGGDSLETQYF
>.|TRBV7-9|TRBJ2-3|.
TGTGCCAGCAGCTTAGGGGCGCAGTATTTT
CASSLGAQYF
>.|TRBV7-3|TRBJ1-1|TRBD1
TGTGCCAGCAGCCCAGGACAGGTTACTGAAGCTTTCTTT
CASSPGQVTEAFF
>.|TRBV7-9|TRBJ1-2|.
TGTGCCAGCAGCCTGCACTGGGATGGCTACACCTTC
CASSLHWDGYTF
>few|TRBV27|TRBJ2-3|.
TGTGCCAGCAGTTTATCGGGGGGACGGGGTACGCAGTATTTT
CASSLSGGRGTQYF
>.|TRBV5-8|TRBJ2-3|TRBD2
TGTGCCAGCAGCTCCCAAGGACTAGCGGGAGATACGCAGTATTTT
CASSSQGLAGDTQYF
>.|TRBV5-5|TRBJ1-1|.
TGTGCCAGCAGCTTGGCAAGCAGGGCCGGCACTGAAGCTCTCTTT
CASSLASRAGTEALF
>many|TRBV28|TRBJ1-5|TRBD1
TGTGCCAGCAGTTTAGGACAGGGAGGAAATCAGCCCCAGCATTTT
CASSLGQGGNQPQHF
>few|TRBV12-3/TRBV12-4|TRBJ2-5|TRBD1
TGTGCCAGCAGCGCCGGGACAGGGATGGGTCAAGAGACCCAGTACTTC
CASSAGTGMGQETQYF
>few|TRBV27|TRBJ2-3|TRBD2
TGTGCCAGCAGTGATGAACTAGCGGCTCCCATAGATACGCAGTATTTT
CASSDELAAPIDTQYF
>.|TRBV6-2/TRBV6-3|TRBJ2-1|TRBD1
TGTGCCAGCAGCTTGGTTCCGGGGACAGGATACAATGAGCAGTTCTTC
CASSLVPGTGYNEQFF
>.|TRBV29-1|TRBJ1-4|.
TGCAGCGTTGGGGTGGATGGGGATGTAAAACTGTTTTTT
CSVGVDGDVKLFF
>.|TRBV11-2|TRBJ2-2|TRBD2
TGTGCCAGCAGCTTAGCGCCAGCGGGAGTCTGGAGGGGCACCGGGGAGCTGTTTTTT
CASSLAPAGVWRGTGELFF
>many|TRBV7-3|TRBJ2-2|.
TGTGCCAGCAGCCCCGGATCCGGGGAGCTGTTTTTT
CASSPGSGELFF
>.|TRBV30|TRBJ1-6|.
TGTGCCTGGGCAGGGAGCGGGACCTATAATTCACCCCTCCACTTT
CAWAGSGTYNSPLHF